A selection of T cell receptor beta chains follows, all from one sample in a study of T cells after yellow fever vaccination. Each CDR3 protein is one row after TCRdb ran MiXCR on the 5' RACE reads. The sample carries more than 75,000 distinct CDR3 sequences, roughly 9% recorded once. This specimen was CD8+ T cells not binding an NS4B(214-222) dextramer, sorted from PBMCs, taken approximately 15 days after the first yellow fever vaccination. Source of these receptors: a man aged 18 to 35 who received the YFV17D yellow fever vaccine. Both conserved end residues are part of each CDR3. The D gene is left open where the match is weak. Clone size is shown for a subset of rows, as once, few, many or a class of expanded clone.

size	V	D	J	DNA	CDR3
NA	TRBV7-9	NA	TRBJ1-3	TGTGCCAGCAGCGATTCCCTTCAAGGAAACACCATATATTTT	CASSDSLQGNTIYF
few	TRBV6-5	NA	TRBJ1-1	TGTGCCAGCAGTTTGGGACCTATGAACACTGAAGCTTTCTTT	CASSLGPMNTEAFF
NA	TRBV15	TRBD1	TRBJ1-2	TGTGCCACCAGCATCGGGACAGCCGACTATGGCTACACCTTC	CATSIGTADYGYTF
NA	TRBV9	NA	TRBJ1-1	TGTGCCAGCAGCGTATACGGGAACACTGAAGCTTTCTTT	CASSVYGNTEAFF
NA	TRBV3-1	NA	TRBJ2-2	TGTGCCCGCTGTCCCGAAAGTATCGAGGGGAGTATAGGGACCGGGGAGCTGTTTTTT	CARCPESIEGSIGTGELFF
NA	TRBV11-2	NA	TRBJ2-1	TGTGCCAGCAGCTTATCGGAAGGACAGATGAACAATGAGCAGTTCTTC	CASSLSEGQMNNEQFF
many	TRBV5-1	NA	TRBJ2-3	TGCGCCAGCAGCTTGCGATCCAGGGGCACAGATACGCAGTATTTT	CASSLRSRGTDTQYF
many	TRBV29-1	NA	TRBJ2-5	TGCAGCGGAGGGGACTCATTGGTAGTGGAGACCCAGTACTTC	CSGGDSLVVETQYF
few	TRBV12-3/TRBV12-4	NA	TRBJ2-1	TGTGCCAGCAGTCCCCCGGCCCGGGAGCAGTTCTTC	CASSPPAREQFF
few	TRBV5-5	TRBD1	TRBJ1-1	TGTGCCAGCAGCCGGTCTGGGACAGGGAGCAGGGTCCCTGAAGCTTTCTTT	CASSRSGTGSRVPEAFF
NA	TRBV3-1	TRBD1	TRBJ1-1	TGTGCCAGCAGCCAAGCTAGGACAGGGGACACTGAAGCTTTCTTT	CASSQARTGDTEAFF
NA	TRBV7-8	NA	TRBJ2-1	TGTGCCAGCATCCCTAGCCCGGACAGATACAATGAGCAGTTCTTC	CASIPSPDRYNEQFF
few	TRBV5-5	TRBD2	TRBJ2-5	TGTGCCAGCAGCCGAGCGGGGGTAGGTCAAGAGACCCAGTACTTC	CASSRAGVGQETQYF